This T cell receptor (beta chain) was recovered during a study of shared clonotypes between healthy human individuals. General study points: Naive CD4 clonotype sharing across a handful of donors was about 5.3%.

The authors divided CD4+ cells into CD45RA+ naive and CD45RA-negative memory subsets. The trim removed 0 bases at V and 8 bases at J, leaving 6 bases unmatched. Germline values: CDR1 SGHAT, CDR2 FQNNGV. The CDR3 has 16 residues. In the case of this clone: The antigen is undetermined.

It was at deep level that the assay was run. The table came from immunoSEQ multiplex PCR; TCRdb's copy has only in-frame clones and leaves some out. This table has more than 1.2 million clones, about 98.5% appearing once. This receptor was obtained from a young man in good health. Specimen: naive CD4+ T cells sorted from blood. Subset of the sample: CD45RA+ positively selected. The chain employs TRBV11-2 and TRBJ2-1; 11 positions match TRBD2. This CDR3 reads CASSLDLTSGRYEQFF. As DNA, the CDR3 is TGTGCCAGCAGCTTAGATCTAACTAGCGGGAGATATGAGCAGTTCTTC.